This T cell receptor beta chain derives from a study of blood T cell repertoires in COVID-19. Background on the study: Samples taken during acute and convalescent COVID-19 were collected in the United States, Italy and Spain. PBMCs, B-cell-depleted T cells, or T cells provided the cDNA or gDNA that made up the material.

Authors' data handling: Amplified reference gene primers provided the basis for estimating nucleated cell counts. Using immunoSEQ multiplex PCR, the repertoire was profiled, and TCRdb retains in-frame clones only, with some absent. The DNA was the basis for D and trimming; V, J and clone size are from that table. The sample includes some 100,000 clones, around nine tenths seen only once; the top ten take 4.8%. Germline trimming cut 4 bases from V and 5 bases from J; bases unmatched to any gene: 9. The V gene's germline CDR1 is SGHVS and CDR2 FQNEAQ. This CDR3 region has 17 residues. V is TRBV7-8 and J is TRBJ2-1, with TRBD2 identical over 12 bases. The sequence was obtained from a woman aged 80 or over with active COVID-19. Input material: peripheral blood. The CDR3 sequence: CASSSGRLAGVNNEQFF. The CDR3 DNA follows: TGTGCCAGCAGCTCCGGGAGACTAGCGGGAGTCAACAATGAGCAGTTCTTC. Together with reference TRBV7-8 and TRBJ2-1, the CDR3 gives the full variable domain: GAGVSQSPRYKVAKRGQDVALRCDPISGHVSLFWYQQALGQGPEFLTYFQNEAQLDKSGLPSDRFFAERPEGSVSTLKIQRTQQEDSAVYLCASSSGRLAGVNNEQFFGPGTRLTVL.